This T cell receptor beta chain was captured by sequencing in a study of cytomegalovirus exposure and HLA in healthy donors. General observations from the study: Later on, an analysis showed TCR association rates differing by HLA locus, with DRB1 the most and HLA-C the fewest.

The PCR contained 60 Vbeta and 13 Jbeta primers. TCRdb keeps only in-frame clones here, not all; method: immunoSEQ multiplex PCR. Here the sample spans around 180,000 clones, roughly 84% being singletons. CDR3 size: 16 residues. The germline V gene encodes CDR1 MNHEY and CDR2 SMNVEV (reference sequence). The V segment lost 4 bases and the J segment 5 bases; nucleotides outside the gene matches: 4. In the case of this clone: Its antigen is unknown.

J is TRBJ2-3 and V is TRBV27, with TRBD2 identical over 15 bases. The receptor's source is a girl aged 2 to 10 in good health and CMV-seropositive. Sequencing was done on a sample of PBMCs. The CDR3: CASSWRGLAGGDTQYF. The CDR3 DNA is TGTGCCAGCAGTTGGCGGGGACTAGCGGGAGGAGATACGCAGTATTTT.